This T cell receptor (beta chain) was profiled in a study of cytomegalovirus exposure and HLA in healthy donors. Points from the study as a whole: A few of the chains that were CMV-associated were confirmed in vitro to be specific for CMV antigens. Later on, a genetic analysis was performed. It linked a missense variant in DCLRE1C with V- and J-gene trimming of TCR beta.

The PCR had 60 Vbeta and 13 Jbeta primers. Measured with immunoSEQ multiplex PCR; TCRdb has only the in-frame clones, and not every one. The data contain under 200,000 clones, about three quarters of them singletons. Donors likely had unrecorded immune exposures despite being nominally healthy when sampled. J gave up 3 bases and V 4 bases, and 6 bases lay outside the gene matches. Germline V CDR1 and CDR2: MGHRA, YSYEKL. The CDR3 contains 15 residues. With regard to this clone: Its antigen is currently unknown.

The sample was PBMCs. V usage is TRBV4-1 and J usage is TRBJ1-5; TRBD1 agrees at 7 bases. The source of this sequence is a woman aged 40 to 49 in good health and CMV-seronegative. In DNA form, the CDR3 reads TGCGCCAGCAGCCCGACTACAGGGGCCAATCAGCCCCAGCATTTT. As protein: CASSPTTGANQPQHF.